The clone carrying this T cell receptor beta chain was observed at least ten times. Its matching antigen is unknown. The germline CDR1 and CDR2 sequences are SGHVS and FQNEAQ. This CDR3 comprises 16 residues. Trimming pared 5 bases from V and 6 bases from J, leaving 20 bases between. TCRdb ran MiXCR on the 5' RACE reads and lists one entry per CDR3 protein. The sample carries about 430,000 distinct CDR3 sequences, roughly 20% recorded once. This record comes from a study of identical twins. Study-level points and caveats: Where out-of-frame alpha sequences were twin-shared, they showed excess low generation probability. Within cord blood, abundant beta clonotypes carried fewer insertions, but memory repertoires showed no such trend.

V gene TRBV7-8 combines with J gene TRBJ2-4, with D perhaps matching TRBD2 (7 bases). The sample consisted of naive T cells sorted from blood. This TCR was sampled from a man aged 50 to 60 in good health. The DNA for the CDR3 is TGTGCCAGCAGCGTTACCGGGGGGCTGGGGGGAAACATTCAGTACTTC. Translated, it gives CASSVTGGLGGNIQYF.